This TCR beta chain came from a study of molecular identifiers for immune sequencing clone quantification. Germline CDR1 reads PRHDT; CDR2 reads FYEKMQ (reference sequence). The CDR3 has 13 residues. J gave up 2 bases and V 10 bases, and 6 bases lay outside the gene matches. In this sample, this clonotype turned up many times. What it recognizes is unknown. TCRdb passed the PCR reads through MiXCR, listing each CDR3 protein once. The sample shows just under 650,000 distinct CDR3 sequences, just under 20% of them seen only once. Study findings and constraints: Sizes of clones that are highly expanded could be underestimated (if identical TCR molecules share a barcode).

The gene calls are TRBV13 and TRBJ2-3, with TRBD1 matching 7 bases. The clonotype was recovered from a human donor in good health. Some libraries in this study had Jurkat cell RNA spiked in. The sample comprised naive CD8+ T cells from blood, with Jurkat cell RNA spiked in. As to subset: FACS-sorted CD8+CD4-CCR7+CD45RA+ naive T cells. Here the CDR3 DNA reads TGTGCCATCCCGGGACAGATCACAGATACGCAGTATTTT. It encodes CAIPGQITDTQYF. The full variable domain, rest sourced from reference TRBV13 and TRBJ2-3, is AAGVIQSPRHLIKEKRETATLKCYPIPRHDTVYWYQQGPGQDPQFLISFYEKMQSDKGSIPDRFSAQQFSDYHSELNMSSLELGDSALYFCAIPGQITDTQYFGPGTRLTVL.